The 21 T cell receptor beta chains reported below all come from one sample, sequenced in a study of patients and donors after allogeneic stem cell transplantation. TCRdb re-derived calls from the RT-PCR reads in MiXCR, one entry per CDR3 protein. The repertoire has some 880,000 distinct CDR3 sequences, about 20% of them found once; the top ten carry roughly 6%. The sequenced material came from blood, either unsorted or a sorted T cell fraction (not recorded which). The receptors shown here come from a human donor who was either an allogeneic HSCT recipient or a stem cell or donor lymphocyte infusion donor (not recorded which). It is not recorded whose cells these are; they may come from a transplant donor.

J is TRBJ2-7 and V is TRBV7-2; D remains ambiguous. The germline gives CDR1 SGHTA, CDR2 FQGNSA. Between the trimmed V and J ends, which lost 2 bases and 1 base, there was a span of 12 bases. The CDR3 runs 15 residues. CDR3 in amino acids: CASSLLGFSSYEQYF. The DNA of the CDR3 is TGTGCCAGCAGCTTATTGGGCTTTTCATCCTACGAGCAGTACTTC.

This rearrangement joins TRBV11-2 to TRBJ2-6; no firm D call. This CDR3 is 19 amino acids long. Germline lookup yields CDR1 SGHAT and CDR2 FQNNGV. The V and J ends lost 5 bases and 1 base respectively, with 21 bases between them. CDR3 protein: CASSLIIGLLGSGANVLTF. Here the CDR3 DNA reads TGTGCCAGCAGCCTGATTATTGGTCTGTTGGGTTCTGGGGCCAACGTCCTGACTTTC.

This clonotype was seen a handful of times. The chain couples TRBV3-1 to TRBJ1-1; TRBD1 agrees at 9 bases. The V gene's germline CDR1 is LGHDT and CDR2 YNNKEL (reference sequence). The CDR3 extends over 15 amino acids. With 3 bases clipped from V and 5 bases from J, the junction kept 7 bases outside the gene matches. This CDR3 is CASSHRTGEKTEAFF. The DNA of the CDR3 is TGTGCCAGCAGCCACAGGACAGGGGAGAAGACTGAAGCTTTCTTT.

This clonotype has a handful of counts. The chain joins TRBV12-3 or TRBV12-4 to TRBJ2-2; 7 nucleotides match TRBD2. The CDR3 has 16 residues. V dropped 1 base and J dropped 0; count of bases not matched to a gene: 2. The CDR3 nucleotides read TGTGCCAGCAGTTTAGATCTAGCGGCGAACACCGGGGAGCTGTTTTTT. As protein: CASSLDLAANTGELFF.

The chain couples TRBV4-2 to TRBJ2-6, with no clear D. The V end lost 5 bases, the J end lost 0 bases, and 14 bases lay between the germline ends. CDR3 length: 17 residues. Per the germline V gene, CDR1 is LGHNA and CDR2 is YNFKEQ. This chain's CDR3 is CASSVGEVASGANVLTF. The CDR3, as DNA: TGTGCCAGCAGCGTTGGAGAGGTGGCCTCTGGGGCCAACGTCCTGACTTTC.

There are a few counts of this clonotype. V and J are TRBV12-3 or TRBV12-4 and TRBJ1-3; 9 positions match TRBD1. Trimming removed 5 bases from V and 9 bases from J; junction bases left unmatched: 5. The CDR3 sequence is 13 residues long. This CDR3 is CASSPGQGSTIYF. The CDR3 DNA reads as TGTGCCAGCAGTCCCGGACAGGGGTCCACCATATATTTT.

This clonotype was counted only a few times. The rearrangement joins TRBV7-9 to TRBJ2-5, with D hard to call. This CDR3 region has 14 residues. Germline CDR1 is SEHNR and CDR2 is FQNEAQ (reference sequence). The V end lost 5 bases, the J end lost 2 bases, and 12 bases lay between the germline ends. CDR3 in DNA: TGTGCCAGCAGCAAAGACATAACTCAAGAGACCCAGTACTTC. Protein sequence: CASSKDITQETQYF.

Concerning this clonotype: Germline and junction disagree at one end, which may indicate a read error. The chain is built from TRBV19 and TRBJ1-5; D is undetermined. CDR3 length: 13 residues. From germline, CDR1 is LNHDA and CDR2 SQIVND (reference sequence). The CDR3 DNA reads as TGTGCCAGTAGTGTAGATCTGGGTCAGCCCCAGCATTTT. Translation: CASSVDLGQPQHF.

This clonotype has more than one count but fewer than ten. The chain links TRBV4-3 to TRBJ2-7, with D possibly TRBD2 on 6 matching bases. The CDR3 covers 16 residues. CDR1 LGHNA and CDR2 YSLEER come from the germline V gene. Trimming stripped 0 bases from V and 2 bases from J, with 14 bases between. The CDR3 is CASSQDPRGATYEQYF. In DNA, the CDR3 is TGCGCCAGCAGCCAAGATCCCCGCGGGGCGACCTACGAGCAGTACTTC.

The chain links TRBV20-1 to TRBJ2-7; D remains unclear. The germline gives CDR1 DFQATT, CDR2 SNEGSKA (reference sequence). The CDR3 runs to 13 residues. V lost 2 bases to trimming and J lost 3 bases, with 11 bases between them. The CDR3: CSARMPLNYEQYF. The CDR3 region has the DNA TGCAGTGCTAGAATGCCACTAAACTACGAGCAGTACTTC.

This clonotype showed up just a few times. V gene TRBV12-3 or TRBV12-4 combines with J gene TRBJ1-1; a possible D gene is TRBD1 (6 bases). This CDR3 has 15 amino acids. V was pared by 8 bases and J by 3 bases, with 19 bases between. In nucleotides, the CDR3 is TGTGCCAGCGGAAGGACAGAGGGTAAATACACTGAAGCTTTCTTT. Amino acids: CASGRTEGKYTEAFF.

This clonotype was seen more than once but under ten times. V usage is TRBV4-1 and J usage is TRBJ1-5; D is uncertain. Germline-derived CDR1 and CDR2 are MGHRA and YSYEKL. The CDR3 sequence is 16 residues long. Trimming left V 0 bases short and J 0 bases short, with 9 bases between. Written as DNA, the CDR3 is TGCGCCAGCAGCCAAGATTTAGGATATAGCAATCAGCCCCAGCATTTT. The encoded protein is CASSQDLGYSNQPQHF.

The V call is TRBV11-2, the J call TRBJ1-4; 7 positions match TRBD1. The ends lost 2 bases at V and 4 bases at J; junction bases unmatched: 10. CDR1 is SGHAT and CDR2 is FQNNGV in the germline V gene. This CDR3 has 17 residues. The CDR3 loop reads CASSLRPPGQLNEKLFF. The CDR3 DNA follows: TGTGCCAGCAGCTTAAGGCCCCCGGGACAGCTTAATGAAAAACTGTTTTTT.

This clonotype was seen a few times. The rearrangement uses TRBV5-6 and TRBJ2-3; D may be TRBD2 (6 bases). CDR1 is SGHDT, CDR2 YYEEEE, per germline. Trimming left V 4 bases short and J 4 bases short, with 13 bases between. This CDR3 has 14 amino acids. The CDR3 nucleotides are TGTGCCAGCAGCCAACTAGCTGGCGCAGATACGCAGTATTTT. Residues: CASSQLAGADTQYF.

This clonotype was seen a few times. V usage is TRBV3-1 and J usage is TRBJ2-7; TRBD2 might be the D (6 bases). Per germline, CDR1 LGHDT and CDR2 YNNKEL (reference sequence). The CDR3 has 14 amino acids. The ends were cut back, 1 base at V and 5 bases at J, with 12 bases in the middle. The CDR3 nucleotides read TGTGCCAGCAGCCAAGGGGATAGGGAGGACGAGCAGTACTTC. Translated: CASSQGDREDEQYF.

V and J are TRBV5-6 and TRBJ2-1, with D possibly being TRBD2 (7 bases). The length of the CDR3 is 21 residues. V lost 2 bases, J lost 0 bases, and 27 bases lay in between. From germline, CDR1 is SGHDT and CDR2 YYEEEE. CDR3 region: CASSLVIWTGGPISSYNEQFF. The CDR3 DNA is TGTGCCAGCAGCTTAGTCATTTGGACGGGGGGCCCCATTAGCTCCTACAATGAGCAGTTCTTC.

This clonotype has a handful of counts. The chain is built from TRBV30 and TRBJ1-1; unclear D gene. The CDR3 is made up of 11 amino acids. With 2 bases removed from V and 5 bases from J, the gap between germline ends came to 6 bases. Per the germline V gene, CDR1 is GTSNPN and CDR2 is SVGIG (reference sequence). The CDR3 nucleotides are TGTGCCTGGAGTTACCGGACTGAAGCTTTCTTT. This encodes CAWSYRTEAFF.

This clonotype was seen a handful of times. The rearrangement links TRBV20-1 to TRBJ2-3, with TRBD2 matching over 11 bases. This CDR3 comprises 15 residues. The ends lost 8 bases at V and 4 bases at J; junction bases unmatched: 11. The V gene's germline CDR1 is DFQATT and CDR2 SNEGSKA (reference sequence). The CDR3 nucleotides are TGCAGTTTTTCAACCACTAGCGGGAGCCCAGATACGCAGTATTTT. Protein: CSFSTTSGSPDTQYF.

This clonotype was observed a few times. The V gene is TRBV7-9, the J gene TRBJ1-1; D is ambiguous. Germline V gene lookup returns CDR1 SEHNR and CDR2 FQNEAQ (reference sequence). The CDR3 length is 14 residues. V was clipped by 4 bases and J by 0 bases, with 9 bases between them. CDR3: CASSSRDLNTEAFF. DNA of the CDR3: TGTGCCAGCAGCTCCCGGGATTTGAACACTGAAGCTTTCTTT. Supplemented by reference TRBV7-9 and TRBJ1-1, the full variable domain reads DTGVSQNPRHKITKRGQNVTFRCDPISEHNRLYWYRQTLGQGPEFLTYFQNEAQLEKSRLLSDRFSAERPKGSFSTLEIQRTEQGDSAMYLCASSSRDLNTEAFFGQGTRLTVV.

In its sample, this clonotype was seen many times. V usage is TRBV20-1 and J usage is TRBJ2-3; no clear D. Germline V gene data show CDR1 as DFQATT and CDR2 as SNEGSKA (reference sequence). V was pared by 6 bases and J by 0 bases, with 7 bases between. The CDR3 loop spans 12 amino acids. CDR3 protein: CSALQSTDTQYF. The CDR3 coding sequence is TGCAGTGCGCTTCAAAGCACAGATACGCAGTATTTT.

The table lists this clonotype with a few counts. The J gene is TRBJ1-1, the V gene TRBV2; TRBD1 agrees at 10 bases. CDR1 and CDR2 from the germline V gene are SNHLY and FYNNEI. After removal of 6 bases from V and 5 bases from J, the junction contained 9 bases not matched to a gene. This CDR3 has 15 residues. CDR3 sequence (DNA): TGTGCCAGCAGGACAGGGGGCTTCAAAGGGACTGAAGCTTTCTTT. This translates into CASRTGGFKGTEAFF. Looking up the rest from reference TRBV2 and TRBJ1-1 gives the full variable domain: EPEVTQTPSHQVTQMGQEVILRCVPISNHLYFYWYRQILGQKVEFLVSFYNNEISEKSEIFDDQFSVERPDGSNFTLKIRSTKLEDSAMYFCASRTGGFKGTEAFFGQGTRLTVV.